This section outlines one TCR beta chain sequence together with its context. The V segment lost 4 bases and the J segment 4 bases; nucleotides outside the gene matches: 9. CDR3 length: 15 amino acids. From germline, CDR1 is SGHRS and CDR2 YFSETQ. Authors' methods: Counts of nucleated cells, estimated from reference gene primer amplification, were obtained. Method: immunoSEQ multiplex PCR; TCRdb's copy keeps in-frame clones and lacks some. The DNA gave D and trimming, while V, J and clone size come from that table. Among roughly 230,000 clones, roughly nine tenths were seen once, and the ten largest hold 4% to 5%. This sample was included in a study of blood T cell repertoires in COVID-19. Looking at the study overall: Samples of COVID-19 (acute and convalescent) were obtained from the United States, Italy and Spain. T cells, B-cell-depleted T cells, or PBMCs provided the cDNA or gDNA that served as material.

This receptor was taken from a woman aged 40 to 49 who had recovered from COVID-19. V gene TRBV5-1 combines with J gene TRBJ1-1, with 8 bases matching TRBD1. The sample was peripheral blood. CDR3 protein: CASSLTGEAGTEAFF. CDR3 coding DNA: TGCGCCAGCAGCCTGACAGGGGAGGCGGGCACTGAAGCTTTCTTT. Full variable domain (missing parts from reference TRBV5-1 and TRBJ1-1): KAGVTQTPRYLIKTRGQQVTLSCSPISGHRSVSWYQQTPGQGLQFLFEYFSETQRNKGNFPGRFSGRQFSNSRSEMNVSTLELGDSALYLCASSLTGEAGTEAFFGQGTRLTVV.